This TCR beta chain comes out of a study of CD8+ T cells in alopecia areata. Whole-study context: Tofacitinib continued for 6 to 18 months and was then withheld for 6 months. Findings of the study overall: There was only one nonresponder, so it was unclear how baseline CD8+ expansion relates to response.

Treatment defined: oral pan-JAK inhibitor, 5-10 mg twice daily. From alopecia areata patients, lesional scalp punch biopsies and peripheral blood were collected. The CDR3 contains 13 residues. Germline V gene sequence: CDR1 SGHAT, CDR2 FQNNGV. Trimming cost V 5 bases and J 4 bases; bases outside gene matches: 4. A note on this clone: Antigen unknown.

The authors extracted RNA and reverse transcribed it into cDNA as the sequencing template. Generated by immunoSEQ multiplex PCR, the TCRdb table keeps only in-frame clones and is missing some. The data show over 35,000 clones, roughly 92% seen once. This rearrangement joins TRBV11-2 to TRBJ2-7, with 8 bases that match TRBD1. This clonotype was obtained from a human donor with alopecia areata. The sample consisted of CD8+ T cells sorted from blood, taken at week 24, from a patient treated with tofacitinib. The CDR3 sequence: CASSETGAYEQYF. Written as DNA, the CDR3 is TGTGCCAGCAGCGAGACAGGGGCATACGAGCAGTACTTC.